A single sample is the source of the 18 T cell receptor beta chains below, sequenced in a study of blood T cell repertoires in COVID-19. Assay used: immunoSEQ multiplex PCR; TCRdb lists only in-frame clones, some missing. The sample gives 200,000 to 250,000 clones, 70% to 85% of which show up once; about 3.7% is in the top ten. Sequencing was carried out using PBMCs or T cells enriched from blood (not recorded which). The receptors were gathered from a woman aged 55-75 years who had recovered from COVID-19.

V and J are TRBV4-1 and TRBJ1-2; D possibly corresponds to TRBD1 (6 bases). Germline CDR1 MGHRA, CDR2 YSYEKL. The CDR3 totals 16 residues. V was pared by 1 base and J by 8 bases, with 20 bases between. As DNA, the CDR3 is TGCGCCAGCAGCCAAGGAGAGGACCTGGGGGCGAGAGGCTACACCTTC. It specifies CASSQGEDLGARGYTF.

In regard to this clone: Other DNA sequences of this sample code for an identical CDR3. The CDR3 here is CASSLAMNTEAFF. The CDR3 bases are TGTGCCAGCAGCTTAGCCATGAACACTGAAGCTTTCTTT. The chain couples TRBV7-2 to TRBJ1-1, with no clear D. The CDR3 consists of 13 residues. Per the germline V gene, CDR1 is SGHTA and CDR2 is FQGNSA. Trimming removed 0 bases from V and 0 bases from J, with 2 bases in between.

The chain is built from TRBV6-2 or TRBV6-3 and TRBJ1-2, with D hard to call. This CDR3 is built from 14 residues. Per germline, CDR1 MNHEY and CDR2 SVGEGT. The V end lost 0 bases, the J end lost 8 bases, and 13 bases lay between the germline ends. In DNA, the CDR3 is TGTGCCAGCAGTTACTCGGGTTCCCTCGGGGGCTACACCTTC. It translates to CASSYSGSLGGYTF.

The J gene is TRBJ2-3, the V gene TRBV18; 14 positions agree with TRBD2. V gave up 2 bases and J gave up 8 bases; unmatched junction bases: 15. From germline, CDR1 is KGHSH and CDR2 LQKENI. CDR3 length: 19 amino acids. The CDR3, as DNA: TGTGCCAGCTCACCAAGGTCTGGACTAGCGGGAGGCCGTACCGGTACGCAGTATTTT. It yields the protein CASSPRSGLAGGRTGTQYF.

The chain links TRBV14 to TRBJ2-7; 10 bases line up with TRBD1. V lost 4 bases and J lost 0; bases outside the gene matches: 3. The CDR3 contains 15 residues. CDR1 and CDR2 (germline): SGHDN, FVKESK. Here the CDR3 DNA reads TGTGCCAGCAGCCCCCGGACAGGGGGCTCCTACGAGCAGTACTTC. It codes for CASSPRTGGSYEQYF.

This clone turned up a few times. This chain uses TRBV11-3 with TRBJ2-1, with 11 positions matching TRBD2. Germline CDR1 SGHNT, CDR2 YENEEA. V shed 5 bases, J shed 6 bases, and the junction held 9 bases outside the gene matches. The CDR3 covers 16 residues. The CDR3, as DNA: TGTGCCAGCAGCGCAGGACTAGCGGGCTTTGGCAATGAGCAGTTCTTC. Residues: CASSAGLAGFGNEQFF.

V and J are TRBV5-1 and TRBJ2-1; D is perhaps TRBD1 (5 bases). CDR1 and CDR2 from the germline V gene are SGHRS and YFSETQ. The V and J ends lost 4 bases and 6 bases respectively, with 11 bases between them. The CDR3 extends over 13 amino acids. The CDR3 region is CASSAAGLNEQFF. The CDR3 nucleotides are TGCGCCAGCAGCGCGGCAGGGCTCAATGAGCAGTTCTTC.

The chain couples TRBV4-1 to TRBJ1-1, with 12 bases lining up with TRBD1. The trim removed 1 base at V and 7 bases at J, leaving 13 bases unmatched. This CDR3 is 18 amino acids long. Germline V lookup: CDR1 MGHRA, CDR2 YSYEKL. The CDR3 sequence is CASSQGEGTGGVNGEAFF. CDR3 sequence (DNA): TGCGCCAGCAGCCAAGGCGAAGGGACAGGGGGCGTGAATGGTGAAGCTTTCTTT.

The chain uses TRBV4-1 and TRBJ2-2; 7 bases are a match to TRBD1. From germline, CDR1 is MGHRA and CDR2 YSYEKL. The CDR3 runs to 18 residues. Unmatched junction bases numbered 7, after V lost 0 bases and J lost 0 bases. In DNA form, the CDR3 reads TGCGCCAGCAGCCAAGAGGATCCCGGGACAGCGAACACCGGGGAGCTGTTTTTT. Translating it yields CASSQEDPGTANTGELFF.

CDR3 DNA: TGTGCCAGCAGTTTAGGCAGGGGGGAGCAGCCCCAGCATTTT. It yields the protein CASSLGRGEQPQHF. The chain uses TRBV27 and TRBJ1-5, with 7 bases lining up with TRBD1. Germline lookup yields CDR1 MNHEY and CDR2 SMNVEV (reference sequence). V gave up 2 bases and J gave up 7 bases; unmatched junction bases: 5. The CDR3 length is 14 residues.

This clone has only one observation. J is TRBJ1-2 and V is TRBV15, with D tentatively TRBD1 (6 bases). The V and J ends lost 5 bases and 2 bases respectively, with 15 bases between them. The CDR3 extends over 15 amino acids. Germline CDR1 and CDR2: LNHNV and YYDKDF (reference sequence). DNA for the CDR3: TGTGCCACCAGCGGGGGGCAGGGAGGGAACTATGGCTACACCTTC. Amino acids: CATSGGQGGNYGYTF.

This clone came up once. The genes are TRBV7-2 and TRBJ2-1; 7 nucleotides agree with TRBD2. J lost 4 bases, V lost 5 bases, and 5 bases had no gene match. The CDR3 contains 14 residues. CDR1 and CDR2 from the germline V gene are SGHTA and FQGNSA. The CDR3 reads CASSKAGSYNEQFF. In DNA form, the CDR3 reads TGTGCCAGCAGCAAAGCGGGATCTTACAATGAGCAGTTCTTC.

This sequence joins TRBV2 and TRBJ1-2; D remains ambiguous. CDR1 is SNHLY, CDR2 FYNNEI, per germline. The CDR3 contains 12 residues. The V gene lost 7 bases and the J gene lost 5 bases, with 11 bases spanning the gap. The CDR3 here is CASKVQAYGYTF. CDR3 DNA: TGTGCCAGCAAGGTCCAGGCATATGGCTACACCTTC. Full variable domain (outside the CDR3, taken from reference TRBV2 and TRBJ1-2): EPEVTQTPSHQVTQMGQEVILRCVPISNHLYFYWYRQILGQKVEFLVSFYNNEISEKSEIFDDQFSVERPDGSNFTLKIRSTKLEDSAMYFCASKVQAYGYTFGSGTRLTVV.

The chain is built from TRBV7-2 and TRBJ1-6; D unresolved. Germline CDR1 and CDR2: SGHTA and FQGNSA. This CDR3 is built from 15 residues. The V end lost 1 base, the J end lost 10 bases, and 14 bases lay between the germline ends. For the CDR3, the DNA is TGTGCCAGCAGCTTAGGGCCGGGGAGGGTCTCACCCCTCCACTTT. Translation gives CASSLGPGRVSPLHF.

The gene calls are TRBV7-9 and TRBJ1-3; D is unclear. Trimming shortened V by 5 bases and J by 0 bases, and 8 bases separated the two germline ends. The CDR3 is 14 amino acids. The germline CDR1 and CDR2 sequences are SEHNR and FQNEAQ (reference sequence). As DNA, the CDR3 is TGTGCCAGCAGCCGCACAGTCTCTGGAAACACCATATATTTT. Protein product: CASSRTVSGNTIYF. Full variable domain (remainder filled in from reference TRBV7-9 and TRBJ1-3): DTGVSQNPRHKITKRGQNVTFRCDPISEHNRLYWYRQTLGQGPEFLTYFQNEAQLEKSRLLSDRFSAERPKGSFSTLEIQRTEQGDSAMYLCASSRTVSGNTIYFGEGSWLTVV.

V is TRBV5-4 and J is TRBJ2-5, with 9 bases lining up with TRBD1. V dropped 2 bases and J dropped 5; count of bases not matched to a gene: 7. CDR1 SGHNT and CDR2 YYREEE come from the germline V gene (reference sequence). The CDR3 is made up of 15 amino acids. As DNA, the CDR3 is TGTGCCAGCAGCTTTAAGACAGGGGGGAAGGAGACCCAGTACTTC. Protein sequence: CASSFKTGGKETQYF.

In its sample, this clone was seen once. V usage is TRBV6-5 and J usage is TRBJ2-7; a possible D gene is TRBD1 (5 bases). CDR3 length: 13 amino acids. V lost 0 bases, J lost 5 bases, and 8 bases lay in between. Germline loops: CDR1 MNHEY, CDR2 SVGAGI. CDR3 coding DNA: TGTGCCAGCAGTTACTCCAGGGTCCACGAGCAGTACTTC. It encodes CASSYSRVHEQYF.

The genes are TRBV19 and TRBJ2-1, with 10 bases fitting TRBD2. CDR3 length: 16 amino acids. Trimming removed 4 bases from V and 6 bases from J; junction bases left unmatched: 9. Germline-derived CDR1 and CDR2 are LNHDA and SQIVND (reference sequence). CDR3 bases: TGTGCCAGTAGTACGTTAGCGGGGGGCGCACCCAATGAGCAGTTCTTC. Translated, it gives CASSTLAGGAPNEQFF.